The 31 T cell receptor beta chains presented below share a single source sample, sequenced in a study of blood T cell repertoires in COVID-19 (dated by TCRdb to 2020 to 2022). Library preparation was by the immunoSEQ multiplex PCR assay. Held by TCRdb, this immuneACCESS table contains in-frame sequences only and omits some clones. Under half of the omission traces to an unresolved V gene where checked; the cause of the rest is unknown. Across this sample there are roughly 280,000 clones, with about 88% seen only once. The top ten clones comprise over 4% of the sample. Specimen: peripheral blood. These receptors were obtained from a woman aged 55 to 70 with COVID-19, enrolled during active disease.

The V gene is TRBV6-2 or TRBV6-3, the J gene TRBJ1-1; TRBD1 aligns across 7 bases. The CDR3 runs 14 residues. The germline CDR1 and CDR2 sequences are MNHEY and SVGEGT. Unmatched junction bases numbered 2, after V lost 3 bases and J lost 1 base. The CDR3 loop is CASSYWDRNTEAFF. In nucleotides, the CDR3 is TGTGCCAGCAGTTATTGGGACAGGAACACTGAAGCTTTCTTT.

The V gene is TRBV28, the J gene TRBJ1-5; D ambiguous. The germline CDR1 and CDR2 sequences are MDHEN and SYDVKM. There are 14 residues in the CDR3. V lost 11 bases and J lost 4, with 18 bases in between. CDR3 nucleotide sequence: TGTGCCTCCAAAGCATCTCTCGGGAATCAGCCCCAGCATTTT. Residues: CASKASLGNQPQHF.

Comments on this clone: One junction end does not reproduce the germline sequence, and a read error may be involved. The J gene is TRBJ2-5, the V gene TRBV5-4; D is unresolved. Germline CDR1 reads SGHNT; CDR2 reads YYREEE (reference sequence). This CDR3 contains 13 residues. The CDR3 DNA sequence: TGTGCCAGCAGCTTGGACAGTTCCACCGTCAGCCACTTC. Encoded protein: CASSLDSSTVSHF.

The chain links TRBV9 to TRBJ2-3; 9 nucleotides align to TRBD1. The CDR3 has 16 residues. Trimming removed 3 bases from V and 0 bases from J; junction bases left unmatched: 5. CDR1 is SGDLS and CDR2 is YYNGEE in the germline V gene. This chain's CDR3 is CASSAGTGTSTDTQYF. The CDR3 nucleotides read TGTGCCAGCAGCGCTGGGACAGGGACTAGCACAGATACGCAGTATTTT.

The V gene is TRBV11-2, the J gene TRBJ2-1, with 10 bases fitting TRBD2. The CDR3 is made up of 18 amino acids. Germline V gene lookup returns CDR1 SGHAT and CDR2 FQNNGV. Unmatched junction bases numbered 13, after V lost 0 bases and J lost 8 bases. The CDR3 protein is CASSLDLNSLAGVYEQFF. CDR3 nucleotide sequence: TGTGCCAGCAGCTTAGATCTCAATTCGCTAGCGGGAGTCTATGAGCAGTTCTTC.

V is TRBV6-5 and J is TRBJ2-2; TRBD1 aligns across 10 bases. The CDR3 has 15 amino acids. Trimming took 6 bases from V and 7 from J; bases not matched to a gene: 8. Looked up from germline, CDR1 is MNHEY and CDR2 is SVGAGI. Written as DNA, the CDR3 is TGTGCCAGCAGCCGACGACAGGGGGCTGGCGGGGAGCTGTTTTTT. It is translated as CASSRRQGAGGELFF.

The CDR3 protein is CASSRTVGETQYF. The CDR3 nucleotides read TGTGCCAGCAGTCGGACTGTTGGAGAGACCCAGTACTTC. The V and J genes are TRBV6-5 and TRBJ2-5, with a possible D match to TRBD2 (5 bases). Trimming stripped 5 bases from V and 4 bases from J, with 11 bases between. This CDR3 region has 13 residues. Germline CDR1 reads MNHEY; CDR2 reads SVGAGI.

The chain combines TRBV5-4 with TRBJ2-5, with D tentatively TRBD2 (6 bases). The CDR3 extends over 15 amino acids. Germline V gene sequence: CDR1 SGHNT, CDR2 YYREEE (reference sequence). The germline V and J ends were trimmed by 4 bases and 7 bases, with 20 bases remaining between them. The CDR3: CASSPRTGGEATQYF. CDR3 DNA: TGTGCCAGCAGCCCCCGGACTGGTGGGGAGGCGACCCAGTACTTC.

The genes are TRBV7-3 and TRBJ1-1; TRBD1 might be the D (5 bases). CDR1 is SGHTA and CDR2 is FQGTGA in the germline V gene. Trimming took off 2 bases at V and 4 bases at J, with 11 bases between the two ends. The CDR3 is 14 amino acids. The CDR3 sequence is CASSLGGRSTEAFF. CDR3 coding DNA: TGTGCCAGCAGCTTAGGGGGGAGGAGCACTGAAGCTTTCTTT.

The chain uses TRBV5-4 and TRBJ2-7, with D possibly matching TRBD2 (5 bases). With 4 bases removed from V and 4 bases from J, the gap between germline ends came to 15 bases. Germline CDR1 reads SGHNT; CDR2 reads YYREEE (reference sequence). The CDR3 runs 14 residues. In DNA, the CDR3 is TGTGCCAGCAGCCCTACCCCCACTAGTTACGAGCAGTACTTC. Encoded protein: CASSPTPTSYEQYF.

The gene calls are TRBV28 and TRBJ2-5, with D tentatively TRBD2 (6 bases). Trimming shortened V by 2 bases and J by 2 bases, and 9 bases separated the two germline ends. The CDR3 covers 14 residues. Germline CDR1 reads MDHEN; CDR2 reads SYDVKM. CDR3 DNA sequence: TGTGCCAGCAGTTTAAGGGGAGGACAAGAGACCCAGTACTTC. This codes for CASSLRGGQETQYF.

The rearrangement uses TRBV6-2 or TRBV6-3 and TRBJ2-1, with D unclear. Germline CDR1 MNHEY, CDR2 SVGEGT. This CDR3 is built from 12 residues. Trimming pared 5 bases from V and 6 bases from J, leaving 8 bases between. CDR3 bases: TGTGCCAGCAGTCCGTCTCGCAATGAGCAGTTCTTC. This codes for CASSPSRNEQFF.

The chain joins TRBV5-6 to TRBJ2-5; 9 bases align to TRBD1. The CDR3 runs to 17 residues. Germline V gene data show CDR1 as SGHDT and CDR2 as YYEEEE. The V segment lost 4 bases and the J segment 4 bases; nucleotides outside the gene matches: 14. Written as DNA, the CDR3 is TGTGCCAGCAGCCAGGACAGGGGAGGTTTGCGGGCAGAGACCCAGTACTTC. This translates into CASSQDRGGLRAETQYF. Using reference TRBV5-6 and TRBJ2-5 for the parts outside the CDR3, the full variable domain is DAGVTQSPTHLIKTRGQQVTLRCSPKSGHDTVSWYQQALGQGPQFIFQYYEEEERQRGNFPDRFSGHQFPNYSSELNVNALLLGDSALYLCASSQDRGGLRAETQYFGPGTRLLVL.

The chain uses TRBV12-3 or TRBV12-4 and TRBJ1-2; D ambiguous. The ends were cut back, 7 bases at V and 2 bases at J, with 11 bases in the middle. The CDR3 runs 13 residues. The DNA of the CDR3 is TGTGCCAGCAAGAGACGGGGAAACTATGGCTACACCTTC. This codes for CASKRRGNYGYTF.

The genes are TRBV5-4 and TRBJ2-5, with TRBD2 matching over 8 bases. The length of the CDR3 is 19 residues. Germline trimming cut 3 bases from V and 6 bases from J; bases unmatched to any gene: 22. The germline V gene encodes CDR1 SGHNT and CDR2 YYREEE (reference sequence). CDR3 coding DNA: TGTGCCAGCAGCTCTACTCCCGCCTTCATCGGGAGGGCTCACAAGACCCAGTACTTC. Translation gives CASSSTPAFIGRAHKTQYF. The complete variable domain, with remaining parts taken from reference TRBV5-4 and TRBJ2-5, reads ETGVTQSPTHLIKTRGQQVTLRCSSQSGHNTVSWYQQALGQGPQFIFQYYREEENGRGNFPPRFSGLQFPNYSSELNVNALELDDSALYLCASSSTPAFIGRAHKTQYFGPGTRLLVL.

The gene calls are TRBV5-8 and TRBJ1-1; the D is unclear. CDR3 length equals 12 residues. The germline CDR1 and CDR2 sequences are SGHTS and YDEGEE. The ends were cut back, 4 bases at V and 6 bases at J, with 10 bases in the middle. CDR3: CASSNSGPEAFF. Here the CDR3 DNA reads TGTGCCAGCAGCAATTCGGGTCCTGAAGCTTTCTTT. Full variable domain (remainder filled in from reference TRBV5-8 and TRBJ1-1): EAGVTQSPTHLIKTRGQQATLRCSPISGHTSVYWYQQALGLGLQFLLWYDEGEERNRGNFPPRFSGRQFPNYSSELNVNALELEDSALYLCASSNSGPEAFFGQGTRLTVV.

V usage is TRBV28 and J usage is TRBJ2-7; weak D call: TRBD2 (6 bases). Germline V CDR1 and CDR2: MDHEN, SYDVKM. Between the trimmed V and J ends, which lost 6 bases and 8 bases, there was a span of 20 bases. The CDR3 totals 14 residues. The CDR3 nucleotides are TGTGCCAGCAGCCGGGACTCCACAGTCCCTCAGCAGTACTTC. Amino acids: CASSRDSTVPQQYF.

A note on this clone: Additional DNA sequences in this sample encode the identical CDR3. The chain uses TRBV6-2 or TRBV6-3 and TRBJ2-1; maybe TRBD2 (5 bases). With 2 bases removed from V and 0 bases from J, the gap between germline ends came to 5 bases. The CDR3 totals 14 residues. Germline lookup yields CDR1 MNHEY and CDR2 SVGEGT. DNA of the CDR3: TGTGCCAGCAGTTACGGGAGCTCCTACAATGAGCAGTTCTTC. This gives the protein CASSYGSSYNEQFF.

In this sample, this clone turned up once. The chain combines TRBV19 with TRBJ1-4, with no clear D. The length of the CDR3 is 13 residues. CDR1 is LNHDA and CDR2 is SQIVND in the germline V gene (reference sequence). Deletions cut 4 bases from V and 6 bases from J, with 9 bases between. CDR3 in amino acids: CASSTRLHEKLFF. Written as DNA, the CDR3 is TGTGCCAGTAGTACCCGTCTTCATGAAAAACTGTTTTTT.

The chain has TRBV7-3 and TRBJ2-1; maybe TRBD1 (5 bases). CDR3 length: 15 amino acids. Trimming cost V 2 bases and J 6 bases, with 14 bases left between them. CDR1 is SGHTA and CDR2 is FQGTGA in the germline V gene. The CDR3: CASSLSGPARNEQFF. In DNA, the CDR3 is TGTGCCAGCAGCTTATCAGGGCCCGCTCGCAATGAGCAGTTCTTC.

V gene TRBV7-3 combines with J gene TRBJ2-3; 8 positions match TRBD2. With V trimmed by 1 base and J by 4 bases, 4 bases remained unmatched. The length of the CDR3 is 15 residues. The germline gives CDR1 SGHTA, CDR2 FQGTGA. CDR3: CASSLIGAGADTQYF. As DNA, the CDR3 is TGTGCCAGCAGCTTAATAGGAGCGGGAGCAGATACGCAGTATTTT.

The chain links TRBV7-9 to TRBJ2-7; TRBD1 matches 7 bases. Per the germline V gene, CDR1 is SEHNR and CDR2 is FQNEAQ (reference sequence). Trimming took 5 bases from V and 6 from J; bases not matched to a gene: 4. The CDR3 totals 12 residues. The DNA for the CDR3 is TGTGCCAGCAGCCCGACAGGGTTCGAGCAGTACTTC. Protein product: CASSPTGFEQYF.

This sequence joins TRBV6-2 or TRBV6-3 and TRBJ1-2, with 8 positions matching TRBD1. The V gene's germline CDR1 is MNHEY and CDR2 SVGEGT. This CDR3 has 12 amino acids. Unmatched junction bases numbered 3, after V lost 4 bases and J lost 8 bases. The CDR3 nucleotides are TGTGCCAGCAGTTCGACAGGGGTCGGCTACACCTTC. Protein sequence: CASSSTGVGYTF.

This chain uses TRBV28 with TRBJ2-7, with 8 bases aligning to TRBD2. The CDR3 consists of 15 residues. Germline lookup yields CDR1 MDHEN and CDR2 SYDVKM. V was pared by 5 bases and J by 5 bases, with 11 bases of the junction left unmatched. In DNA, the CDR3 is TGTGCCAGCAGTCCCCCTCGGGGGGGCAACCACGAGCAGTACTTC. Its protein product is CASSPPRGGNHEQYF.

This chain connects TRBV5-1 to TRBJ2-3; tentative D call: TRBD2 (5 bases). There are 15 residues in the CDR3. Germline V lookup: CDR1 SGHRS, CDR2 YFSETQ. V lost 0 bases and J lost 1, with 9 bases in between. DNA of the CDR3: TGCGCCAGCAGCTTGGAGGTTAGCGGCACAGATACGCAGTATTTT. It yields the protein CASSLEVSGTDTQYF.

The DNA for the CDR3 is TGTGCCAGCAGCCAAGATGGCCCTGGAGGGAAGAACTACAATGAGCAGTTCTTC. Its protein product is CASSQDGPGGKNYNEQFF. The rearrangement links TRBV14 to TRBJ2-1, with D possibly matching TRBD2 (6 bases). Germline loops: CDR1 SGHDN, CDR2 FVKESK. This CDR3 is built from 18 residues. V lost 0 bases and J lost 3, with 18 bases in between.

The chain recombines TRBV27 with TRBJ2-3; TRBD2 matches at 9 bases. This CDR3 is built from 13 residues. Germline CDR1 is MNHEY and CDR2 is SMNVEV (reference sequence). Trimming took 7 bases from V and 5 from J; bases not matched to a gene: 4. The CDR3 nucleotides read TGTGCCAGCACGACTAGCGGAAAAGATACGCAGTATTTT. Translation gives CASTTSGKDTQYF.

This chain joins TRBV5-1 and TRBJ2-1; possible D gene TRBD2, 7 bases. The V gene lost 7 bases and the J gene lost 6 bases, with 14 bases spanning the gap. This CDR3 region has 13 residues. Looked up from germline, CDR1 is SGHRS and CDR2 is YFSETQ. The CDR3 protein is CASHRGGGNEQFF. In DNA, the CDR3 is TGCGCCAGCCACCGCGGGGGCGGCAATGAGCAGTTCTTC.

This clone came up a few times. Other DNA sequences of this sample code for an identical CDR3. The CDR3 here is CASRGGGTGGGHEQYF. For the CDR3, the DNA is TGTGCCAGCAGAGGCGGGGGGACAGGGGGCGGGCACGAGCAGTACTTC. The rearrangement joins TRBV28 to TRBJ2-7; 12 bases agree with TRBD1. In germline, CDR1 is MDHEN, CDR2 SYDVKM. The CDR3 sequence is 16 residues long. Trimming at V came to 6 bases and at J to 5 bases, leaving 11 bases not matched to a gene.

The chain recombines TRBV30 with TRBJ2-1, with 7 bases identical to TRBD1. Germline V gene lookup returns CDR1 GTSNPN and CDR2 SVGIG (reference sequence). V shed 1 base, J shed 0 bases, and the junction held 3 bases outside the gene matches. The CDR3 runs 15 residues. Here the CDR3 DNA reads TGTGCCTGGAGTGACGGGGACAGCTCCTACAATGAGCAGTTCTTC. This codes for CAWSDGDSSYNEQFF.

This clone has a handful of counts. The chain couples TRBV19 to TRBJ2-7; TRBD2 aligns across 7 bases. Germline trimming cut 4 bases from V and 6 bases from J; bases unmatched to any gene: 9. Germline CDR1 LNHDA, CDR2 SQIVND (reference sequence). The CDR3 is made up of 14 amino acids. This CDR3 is CASSKAGAFAEQYF. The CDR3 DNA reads TGTGCCAGTAGTAAGGCGGGAGCGTTCGCCGAGCAGTACTTC.